What follows are 25 T cell receptor beta chains derived from one specimen sequenced in a study of T-cell reconstitution after alpha-beta-depleted transplantation in children (dated by TCRdb to between 2015 and 2016). This specimen's treatment or condition label, per the study, means: allogeneic hematopoietic cell transplantation with graft depleted of TCRalphabeta T cells and CD19 B cells. The library was obtained by PCR. TCRdb shows the sequencer as Illumina HiSeq 2500. TCR libraries were prepared with molecular barcoding, using unique molecular identifiers to normalize TCRbeta repertoire quantification. TCRdb itself trimmed the public reads at Q25 with fastp, ran MiXCR and retained productive beta chains. CDR3 protein duplicates are merged, each entry listing the most common genes and DNA. In this sample the table shows 55,000 to 90,000 distinct CDR3 sequences, roughly 4.5% of which occur a single time. Of the sample, under 20% falls within the top ten clones.

Source: PBMCs, mostly from graft donor cells, taken 180 days after TCRalphabeta/CD19-depleted stem cell transplant. These receptors came from a boy in the first two years of life who had a stem cell transplant for acute myeloid leukemia, so the T cells may come from the graft donor.

The table lists this clonotype with many counts. This chain connects TRBV12-3 or TRBV12-4 to TRBJ2-4; tentatively, D is TRBD1 or TRBD2 (6 bases each). The CDR3 covers 19 residues. V shed 4 bases and J shed 0 bases, with 22 bases lying between them. CDR3 residues: CASSYPHGGPKGAKNIQYF. The CDR3 DNA follows: TGTGCCAGCAGTTACCCCCATGGGGGGCCCAAGGGAGCCAAAAACATTCAGTACTTC.

A note on this clonotype: This may stem from a read error, because a much larger clone lies one nucleotide away. V usage is TRBV19 and J usage is TRBJ2-2; the match to TRBD1 covers 9 bases. The germline V gene has CDR1 LNHDA and CDR2 SQIVND (reference sequence). The CDR3 is made up of 13 amino acids. The CDR3 region has the DNA TGTACTACCAGGGACAGGGACACCGGGGAGCTGTTTTTT. Amino acids: CTTRDRDTGELFF.

This clonotype was seen at least ten times. The V call is TRBV7-9, the J call TRBJ2-3, with a tentative D call TRBD2 (6 bases). With 3 bases removed from V and 6 bases from J, the gap between germline ends came to 16 bases. This CDR3 spans 15 amino acids. Germline V gene data show CDR1 as SEHNR and CDR2 as FQNEAQ (reference sequence). CDR3 nucleotide sequence: TGTGCCAGCAGCTTCCTAGCGCGCGACCCGGATACGCAGTATTTT. Its translation: CASSFLARDPDTQYF. The full variable domain, in which reference TRBV7-9 and TRBJ2-3 provide the parts outside the CDR3, is DTGVSQNPRHKITKRGQNVTFRCDPISEHNRLYWYRQTLGQGPEFLTYFQNEAQLEKSRLLSDRFSAERPKGSFSTLEIQRTEQGDSAMYLCASSFLARDPDTQYFGPGTRLTVL.

The sample holds many counts of this clonotype. The chain employs TRBV20-1 and TRBJ1-6; 9 nucleotides align to TRBD1. The V segment lost 3 bases and the J segment 7 bases; nucleotides outside the gene matches: 4. The CDR3 consists of 14 residues. The germline gives CDR1 DFQATT, CDR2 SNEGSKA (reference sequence). Here the CDR3 DNA reads TGCAGTGCTAGTTGGGGGACAGGGAATTCACCCCTCCACTTT. It codes for CSASWGTGNSPLHF.

This clonotype appeared many times. CDR3 in DNA: TGCGCCAGCAGCTTGCTCTACAATGAGCAGTTCTTC. This encodes CASSLLYNEQFF. This rearrangement joins TRBV5-1 to TRBJ2-1; D is ambiguous. CDR1 and CDR2 from the germline V gene are SGHRS and YFSETQ. This CDR3 has 12 amino acids. V was trimmed by 1 base and J by 3 bases, leaving 2 bases between them.

This clonotype was observed at least ten times. V gene TRBV6-2 or TRBV6-3 combines with J gene TRBJ2-5; 9 bases line up with TRBD2. Germline CDR1 MNHEY, CDR2 SVGEGT. The CDR3 loop spans 13 amino acids. The CDR3 DNA follows: TGTGTCGCGGGAGGGAGGCGCTTAGAGACCCAGTACTTC. This codes for CVAGGRRLETQYF.

Many counts were recorded for this clonotype. The chain uses TRBV5-1 and TRBJ1-1; weak D call: TRBD1 (5 bases). V shed 0 bases and J shed 2 bases, with 8 bases lying between them. Per the germline V gene, CDR1 is SGHRS and CDR2 is YFSETQ. The length of the CDR3 is 14 residues. The CDR3 coding sequence is TGCGCCAGCAGCTTGGGACAGTCTAACACTGAAGCTTTCTTT. It translates to CASSLGQSNTEAFF.

This clonotype has ten or more counts. V and J are TRBV4-3 and TRBJ1-2; TRBD1 might be the D (5 bases). With 4 bases removed from V and 4 bases from J, the gap between germline ends came to 10 bases. From germline, CDR1 is LGHNA and CDR2 YSLEER. The CDR3 has 13 amino acids. CDR3: CASSLVGGYGYTF. CDR3 nucleotides: TGCGCCAGCAGCCTTGTTGGGGGCTATGGCTACACCTTC.

Ten or more counts support this clonotype. This chain uses TRBV10-3 with TRBJ2-2; D could derive from TRBD1 or TRBD2 (5 bases each). This CDR3 contains 18 residues. Germline V gene sequence: CDR1 ENHRY, CDR2 SYGVKD. The V and J ends lost 2 bases and 3 bases respectively, with 19 bases between them. CDR3 nucleotides: TGTGCCATCAGTGAGCCTTATTCGAGGGGCGGACACACCGGGGAGCTGTTTTTT. This translates into CAISEPYSRGGHTGELFF.

The sample holds many counts of this clonotype. Here the CDR3 DNA reads TGTGCCAGCAGCTTAGCAAACTCTAACTATGGCTACACCTTC. Its translation: CASSLANSNYGYTF. The rearrangement uses TRBV7-2 and TRBJ1-2, with D uncertain. The CDR3 totals 14 residues. Germline CDR1 and CDR2: SGHTA and FQGNSA. V lost 0 bases to trimming and J lost 0 bases, with 5 bases between them. Full variable domain (remainder filled in from reference TRBV7-2 and TRBJ1-2): GAGVSQSPSNKVTEKGKDVELRCDPISGHTALYWYRQSLGQGLEFLIYFQGNSAPDKSGLPSDRFSAERTGGSVSTLTIQRTQQEDSAVYLCASSLANSNYGYTFGSGTRLTVV.

This clonotype was seen at least ten times. The V call is TRBV6-1, the J call TRBJ2-1, with D possibly matching TRBD2 (5 bases). The germline V gene has CDR1 MNHNS and CDR2 SASEGT. With 10 bases removed from V and 4 bases from J, the gap between germline ends came to 17 bases. This CDR3 region has 14 residues. The CDR3 loop is CATSRSGFYNEQFF. For the CDR3, the DNA is TGTGCCACCTCTCGGAGCGGATTTTACAATGAGCAGTTCTTC.

In this sample, this clonotype turned up many times. The V and J genes are TRBV4-3 and TRBJ1-5; D remains unclear. The CDR3 length is 14 residues. The V end was cut by 0 bases, the J end by 4 bases, with 7 bases between. From germline, CDR1 is LGHNA and CDR2 YSLEER. DNA of the CDR3: TGCGCCAGCAGCCAAGATCCAGGTAATCAGCCCCAGCATTTT. Translated, it gives CASSQDPGNQPQHF.

The sample holds many counts of this clonotype. J is TRBJ2-3 and V is TRBV12-3 or TRBV12-4; D perhaps matches TRBD2 (6 bases). The germline V and J ends were trimmed by 8 bases and 3 bases, with 12 bases remaining between them. The CDR3 is 13 amino acids. The CDR3 loop is CASGPSETDTQYF. The CDR3 DNA is TGTGCCAGCGGCCCTAGCGAAACAGATACGCAGTATTTT.

This clonotype was seen repeatedly, ten times or more. CDR3 loop: CASSVWTGSSYNEQFF. The CDR3 DNA reads TGTGCCAGCAGTGTCTGGACAGGCAGCTCCTACAATGAGCAGTTCTTC. The gene calls are TRBV6-1 and TRBJ2-1; TRBD1 agrees at 7 bases. There are 16 residues in the CDR3. CDR1 and CDR2 (germline): MNHNS, SASEGT. V shed 4 bases and J 0 bases; nucleotides not matched to a gene: 6.

Ten or more counts support this clonotype. V and J are TRBV6-5 and TRBJ2-3; 9 bases are shared with TRBD1. Germline CDR1 MNHEY, CDR2 SVGAGI. The CDR3 extends over 16 amino acids. Unmatched junction bases numbered 9, after V lost 5 bases and J lost 3 bases. In DNA form, the CDR3 reads TGTGCCAGCAGTAGCGACAGGGGGGGAGGGACAGATACGCAGTATTTT. It specifies CASSSDRGGGTDTQYF.

In this sample, this clonotype turned up many times. The V gene is TRBV6-5, the J gene TRBJ2-3; D is perhaps TRBD1 or TRBD2 (5 bases each). The germline V gene encodes CDR1 MNHEY and CDR2 SVGAGI. Trimming stripped 0 bases from V and 2 bases from J, with 15 bases between. This CDR3 region has 17 residues. The CDR3 reads CASSYSSARGPTDTQYF. CDR3 DNA sequence: TGTGCCAGCAGTTACTCGAGCGCGAGGGGTCCCACAGATACGCAGTATTTT.

This clonotype was recorded at least ten times. This chain joins TRBV7-8 and TRBJ2-7; no clear D. CDR1 and CDR2 (germline): SGHVS, FQNEAQ. This CDR3 is 13 amino acids long. Trimming shortened V by 0 bases and J by 4 bases, and 7 bases separated the two germline ends. CDR3 protein: CASSLAGRYEQYV. CDR3 coding DNA: TGTGCCAGCAGCTTAGCAGGCCGATACGAGCAGTACGTC.

This clonotype has ten or more counts. This chain uses TRBV7-2 with TRBJ1-2, with D maybe TRBD1 (5 bases). The CDR3 covers 14 residues. The germline V gene has CDR1 SGHTA and CDR2 FQGNSA. Trimming removed 2 bases from V and 2 bases from J, with 9 bases in between. CDR3 sequence reads: CASSLPTENYGYTF. The CDR3 nucleotides are TGTGCCAGCAGCTTACCGACAGAGAACTATGGCTACACCTTC.

This clonotype was detected ten times or more. V usage is TRBV12-3 or TRBV12-4 and J usage is TRBJ2-2; no firm D call. CDR3 length: 13 residues. V lost 7 bases to trimming and J lost 7 bases, with 13 bases between them. The chain's CDR3 is CASTQEYGGELFF. As DNA, the CDR3 is TGTGCCAGCACCCAGGAATATGGCGGGGAGCTGTTTTTT.

This clonotype occurred many times. The chain is built from TRBV6-5 and TRBJ2-4; D possibly corresponds to TRBD1 (5 bases). There are 16 residues in the CDR3. Germline CDR1 MNHEY, CDR2 SVGAGI. The V end was cut by 0 bases, the J end by 1 base, with 10 bases between. CDR3 DNA: TGTGCCAGCAGTTACTCGACCCACAGGGCCAAAAACATTCAGTACTTC. As protein: CASSYSTHRAKNIQYF.

To note about this clonotype: This may come from a read error, since a much larger clone is one base off. This CDR3 is missing its conserved last phenylalanine or tryptophan, likely due to a read error. V gene TRBV6-2 or TRBV6-3 combines with J gene TRBJ2-1; D unclear. Germline assignment: CDR1 MNHEY and CDR2 SVGEGT. Between the trimmed V and J ends, which lost 6 bases and 4 bases, there was a span of 7 bases. This CDR3 contains 12 residues. The CDR3 DNA sequence: TGTGCCAGCAGGACAACTTACAATGAGCAGTTCGTC. Translated: CASRTTYNEQFV.

Ten or more counts support this clonotype. The rearrangement links TRBV18 to TRBJ1-1; no clear D gene. CDR3 length: 14 residues. V lost 6 bases and J 1 base, leaving 12 bases between the germline ends. Looked up from germline, CDR1 is KGHSH and CDR2 is LQKENI. In nucleotides, the CDR3 is TGTGCCAGCTCCACCGCCCAGGCGAACACTGAAGCTTTCTTT. It translates to CASSTAQANTEAFF.

This sequence joins TRBV5-6 and TRBJ1-2, with 8 bases lining up with TRBD1. Germline V lookup: CDR1 SGHDT, CDR2 YYEEEE. Trimming at V came to 9 bases and at J to 0 bases, leaving 10 bases not matched to a gene. CDR3 length equals 15 residues. The CDR3 DNA reads as TGTGCCATGGGCCCCAGGGGGCTCGCTAACTATGGCTACACCTTC. Translation: CAMGPRGLANYGYTF.

This clonotype was counted many times. The chain uses TRBV13 and TRBJ2-7; D may be TRBD2 (5 bases). Per germline, CDR1 PRHDT and CDR2 FYEKMQ (reference sequence). V dropped 4 bases and J dropped 6 bases, with 13 bases sitting between them. CDR3 length equals 13 residues. The CDR3 protein is CASSSSRAAEQYF. CDR3 coding DNA: TGTGCCAGCAGCTCCTCTAGAGCGGCCGAGCAGTACTTC.

This clonotype was observed at least ten times. This rearrangement joins TRBV21-1 to TRBJ2-2. TRBV21-1 is classified as a pseudogene. CDR3 length: 17 amino acids. The CDR3 spells CASSSSSGVRDTGELFF. As DNA, the CDR3 is TGTGCCAGCAGCAGCTCGTCTGGAGTCCGGGACACCGGGGAGCTGTTTTTT.